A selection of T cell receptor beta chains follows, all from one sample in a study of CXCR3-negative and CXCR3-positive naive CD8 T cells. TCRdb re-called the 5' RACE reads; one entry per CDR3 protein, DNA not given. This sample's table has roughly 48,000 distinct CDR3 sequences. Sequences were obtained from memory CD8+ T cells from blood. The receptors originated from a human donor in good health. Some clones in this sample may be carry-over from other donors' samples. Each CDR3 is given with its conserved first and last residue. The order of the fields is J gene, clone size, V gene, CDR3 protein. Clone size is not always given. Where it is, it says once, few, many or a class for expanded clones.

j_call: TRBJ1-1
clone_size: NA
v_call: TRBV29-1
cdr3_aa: CSVELPGTGSLGAFF

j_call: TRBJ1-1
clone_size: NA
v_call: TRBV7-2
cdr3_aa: CASSSEGLFMKTEAFF

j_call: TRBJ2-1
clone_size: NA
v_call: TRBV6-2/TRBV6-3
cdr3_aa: CASSYPGTGEFDEQFF

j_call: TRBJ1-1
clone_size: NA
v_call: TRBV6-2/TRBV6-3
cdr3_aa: CASSYVLDRGRLNTEAFF

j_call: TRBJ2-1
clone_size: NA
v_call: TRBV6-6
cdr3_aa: CASSSETSGNYNEQFF

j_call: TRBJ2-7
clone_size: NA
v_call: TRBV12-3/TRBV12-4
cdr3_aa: CASSFTRGSYEQYF

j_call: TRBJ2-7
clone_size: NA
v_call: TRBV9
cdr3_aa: CASSEQGEYYYEQYF

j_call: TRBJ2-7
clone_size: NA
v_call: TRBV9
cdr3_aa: CASSVVGERGEQYF

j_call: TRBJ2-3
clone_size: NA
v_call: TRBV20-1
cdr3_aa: CSARVGTSRGTDTQYF

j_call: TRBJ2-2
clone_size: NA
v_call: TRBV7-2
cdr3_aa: CASSTVPGGELFF

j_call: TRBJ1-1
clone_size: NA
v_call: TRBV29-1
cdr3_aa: CSVINGLGTEAFF

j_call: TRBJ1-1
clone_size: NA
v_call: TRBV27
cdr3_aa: CASSSEAARGTEAFF

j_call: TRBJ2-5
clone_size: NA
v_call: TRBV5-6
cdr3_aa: CASSLWPSGRQETQYF

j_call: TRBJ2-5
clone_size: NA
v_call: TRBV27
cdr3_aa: CASSFLREGRETQYF

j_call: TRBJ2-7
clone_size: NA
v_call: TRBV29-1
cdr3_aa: CSVEEFSSATYEQYF

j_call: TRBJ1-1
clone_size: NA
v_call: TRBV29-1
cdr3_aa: CSVGGQLDEAFF

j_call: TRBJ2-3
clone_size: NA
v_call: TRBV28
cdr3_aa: CASSLYRELERADTQYF

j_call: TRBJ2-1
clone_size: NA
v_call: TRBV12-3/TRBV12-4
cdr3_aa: CAIRLEDNEQFF

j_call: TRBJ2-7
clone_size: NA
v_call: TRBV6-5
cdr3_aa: CASSYLTVEGRGSLYEQYF

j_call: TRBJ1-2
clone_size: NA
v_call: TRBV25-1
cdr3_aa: CASSEYLDLSLGYTF

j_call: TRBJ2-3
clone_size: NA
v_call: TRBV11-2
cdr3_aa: CASSPFGLAGNDTQYF

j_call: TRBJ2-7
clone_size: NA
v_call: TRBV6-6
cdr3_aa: CASSYAIQGYEQYF

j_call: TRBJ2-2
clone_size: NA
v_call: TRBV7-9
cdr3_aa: CASSFFRGGTGELFF

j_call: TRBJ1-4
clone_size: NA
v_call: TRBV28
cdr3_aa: CASSLTPSTNEKLFF

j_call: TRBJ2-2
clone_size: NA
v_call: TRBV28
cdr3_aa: CASTFPTLPGTGLGDTGELFF

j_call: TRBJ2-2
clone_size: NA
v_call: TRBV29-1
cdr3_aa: CSVEVPGFQGGELFF

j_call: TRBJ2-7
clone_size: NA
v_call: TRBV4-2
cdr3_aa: CASSQVASGGSSYEQYF

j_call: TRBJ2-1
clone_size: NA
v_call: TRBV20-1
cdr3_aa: CSAGLAGDYNEQFF

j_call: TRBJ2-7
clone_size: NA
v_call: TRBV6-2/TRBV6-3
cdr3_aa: CASSYEVLYEQYF

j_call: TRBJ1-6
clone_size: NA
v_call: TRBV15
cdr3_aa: CATSRAGLFMPLHF

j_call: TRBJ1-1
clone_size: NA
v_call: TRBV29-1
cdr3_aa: CSAGGGVGDTEAFF

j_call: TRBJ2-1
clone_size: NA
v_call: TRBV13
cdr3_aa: CASSPREWDNEQFF

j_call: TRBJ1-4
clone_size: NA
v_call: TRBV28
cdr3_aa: CASSFRERNEKLFF

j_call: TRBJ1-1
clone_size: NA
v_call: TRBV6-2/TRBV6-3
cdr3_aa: CASQRTNTEAFF

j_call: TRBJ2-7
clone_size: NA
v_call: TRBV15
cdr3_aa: CATRPGQSSYEQYF

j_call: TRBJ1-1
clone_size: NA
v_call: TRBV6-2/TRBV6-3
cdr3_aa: CASHGLNGAEDTEAFF

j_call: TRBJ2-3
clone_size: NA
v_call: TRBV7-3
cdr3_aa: CASSFIAGDTQYF

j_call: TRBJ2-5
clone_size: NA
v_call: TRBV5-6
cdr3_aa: CASSQSSLQETQYF

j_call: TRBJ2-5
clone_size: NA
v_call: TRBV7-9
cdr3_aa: CASSYPYSGPGGETQYF

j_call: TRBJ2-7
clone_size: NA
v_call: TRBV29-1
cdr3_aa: CSVEPAAGTSYEQYF

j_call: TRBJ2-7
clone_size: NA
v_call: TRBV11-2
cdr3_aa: CASSLDYAGDEQYF

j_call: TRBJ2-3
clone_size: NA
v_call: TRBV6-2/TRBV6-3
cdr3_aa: CASTSGTTDTQYF

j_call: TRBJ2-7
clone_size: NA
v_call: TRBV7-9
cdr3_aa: CASSPGVTYEQYF

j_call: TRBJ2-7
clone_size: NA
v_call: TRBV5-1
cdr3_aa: CASSSYPGGNEQYF

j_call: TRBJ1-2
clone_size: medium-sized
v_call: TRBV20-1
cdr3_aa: CSAPEGLGSYYGYTF

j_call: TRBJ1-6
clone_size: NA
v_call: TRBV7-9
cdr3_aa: CASSVDGSSYNSPLHF

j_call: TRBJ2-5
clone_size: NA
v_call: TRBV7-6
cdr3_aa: CASSLVRETQYF

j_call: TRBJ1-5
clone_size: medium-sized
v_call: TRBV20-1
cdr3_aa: CSASGIRGDQNQPQHF

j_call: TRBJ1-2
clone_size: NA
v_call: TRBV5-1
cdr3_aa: CASSFGRRLDYGYTF

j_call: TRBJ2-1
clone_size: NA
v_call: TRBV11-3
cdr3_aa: CASSLGSYEQFF

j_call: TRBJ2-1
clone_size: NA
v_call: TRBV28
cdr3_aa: CDASEYEEGYNEQFF

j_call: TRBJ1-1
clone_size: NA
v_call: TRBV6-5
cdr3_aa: CASSYGDGPNTEAFF

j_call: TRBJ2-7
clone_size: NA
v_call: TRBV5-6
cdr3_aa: CASSRGRSGGAHEQYF

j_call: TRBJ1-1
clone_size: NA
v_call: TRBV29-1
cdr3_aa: CSVNRGLNTEAFF